The present T cell receptor (beta chain) was sequenced within a study of T cell changes during pregnancy in multiple sclerosis. The method was immunoSEQ multiplex PCR; TCRdb's version includes in-frame clones alone and lacks a portion of them. The profile shows about 21,000 clones, approximately 90% of them singletons. This CDR3 region has 15 residues. V lost 1 base and J 3 bases, leaving 11 bases between the germline ends. Germline V gene sequence: CDR1 SGHTA, CDR2 FQGTGA. The sample in question was CD4+ T cells from peripheral blood mononuclear cells, obtained in the third trimester of pregnancy. This clonotype originated in a female donor with multiple sclerosis, enrolled in a pregnancy study. The chain carries TRBV7-3 and TRBJ2-3, with TRBD2 as a possible D gene (7 bases). The CDR3 region is CASSLRGGFTDTQYF. The DNA of the CDR3 is TGTGCCAGCAGCTTAAGGGGGGGCTTTACAGATACGCAGTATTTT. The full variable domain, with the rest looked up from reference TRBV7-3 and TRBJ2-3, is GAGVSQTPSNKVTEKGKYVELRCDPISGHTALYWYRQSLGQGPEFLIYFQGTGAADDSGLPNDRFFAVRPEGSVSTLKIQRTERGDSAVYLCASSLRGGFTDTQYFGPGTRLTVL.